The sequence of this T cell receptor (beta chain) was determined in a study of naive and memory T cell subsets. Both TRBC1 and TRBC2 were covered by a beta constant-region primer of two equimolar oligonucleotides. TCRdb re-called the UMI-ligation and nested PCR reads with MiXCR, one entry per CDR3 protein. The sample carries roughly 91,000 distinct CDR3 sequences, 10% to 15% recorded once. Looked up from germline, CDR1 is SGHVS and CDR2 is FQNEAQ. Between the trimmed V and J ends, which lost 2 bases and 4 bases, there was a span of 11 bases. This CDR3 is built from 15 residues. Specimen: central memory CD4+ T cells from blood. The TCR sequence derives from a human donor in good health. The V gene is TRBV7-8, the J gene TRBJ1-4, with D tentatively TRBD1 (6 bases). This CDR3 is CASSLRGRGNEKLFF. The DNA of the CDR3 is TGTGCCAGCAGCTTAAGGGGCAGGGGTAATGAAAAACTGTTTTTT.